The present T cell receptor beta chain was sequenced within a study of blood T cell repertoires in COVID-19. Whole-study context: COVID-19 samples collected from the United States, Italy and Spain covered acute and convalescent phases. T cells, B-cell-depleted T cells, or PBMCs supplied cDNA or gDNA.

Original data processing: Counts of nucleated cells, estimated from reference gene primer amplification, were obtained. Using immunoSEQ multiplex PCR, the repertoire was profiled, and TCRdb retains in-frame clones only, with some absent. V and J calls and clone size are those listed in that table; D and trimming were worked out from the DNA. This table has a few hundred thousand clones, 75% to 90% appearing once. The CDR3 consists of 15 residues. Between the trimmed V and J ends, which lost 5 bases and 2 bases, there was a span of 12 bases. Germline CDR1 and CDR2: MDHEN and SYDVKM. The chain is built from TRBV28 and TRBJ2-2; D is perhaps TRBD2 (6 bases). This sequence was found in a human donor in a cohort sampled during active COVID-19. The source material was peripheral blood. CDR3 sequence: CASSGGSANTGELFF. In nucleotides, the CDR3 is TGTGCCAGCAGTGGAGGGTCAGCAAACACCGGGGAGCTGTTTTTT. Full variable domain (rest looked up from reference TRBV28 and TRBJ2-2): DVKVTQSSRYLVKRTGEKVFLECVQDMDHENMFWYRQDPGLGLRLIYFSYDVKMKEKGDIPEGYSVSREKKERFSLILESASTNQTSMYLCASSGGSANTGELFFGEGSRLTVL.